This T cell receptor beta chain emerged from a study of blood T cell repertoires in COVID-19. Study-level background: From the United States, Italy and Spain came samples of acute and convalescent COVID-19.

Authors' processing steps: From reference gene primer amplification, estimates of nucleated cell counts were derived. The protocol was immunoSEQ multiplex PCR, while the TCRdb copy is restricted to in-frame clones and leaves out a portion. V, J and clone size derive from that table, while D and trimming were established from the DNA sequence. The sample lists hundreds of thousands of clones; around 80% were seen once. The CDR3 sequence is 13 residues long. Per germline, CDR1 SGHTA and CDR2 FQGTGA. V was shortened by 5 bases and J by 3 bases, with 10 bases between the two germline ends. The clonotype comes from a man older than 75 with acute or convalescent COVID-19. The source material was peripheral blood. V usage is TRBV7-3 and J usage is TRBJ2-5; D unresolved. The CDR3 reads CASSTYLEETQYF. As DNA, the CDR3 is TGTGCCAGCAGCACTTATTTGGAAGAGACCCAGTACTTC.